This entry is about one T cell receptor beta chain. Repertoires were generated with immunoSEQ multiplex PCR, while TCRdb's copy carries only in-frame clones and drops some. The sample yields 5,800 or so clones, 80% to 90% seen once. This sample is drawn from a study of memory CD8 T cells in hepatitis C reinfection. Across the whole study: Pre-reinfection samples were taken 55 to 20 weeks before detection.

V was pared by 4 bases and J by 2 bases, with 3 bases of the junction left unmatched. This CDR3 has 15 amino acids. Looked up from germline, CDR1 is SGHAT and CDR2 is FQNNGV. Time point described: pre-reinfection, 55 to 20 weeks before reinfection detection. No in vitro expansion preceded TCR sequencing of the sorted cells. Total naive CD8 T cells were sorted as viable CD3+ CD8+ CD45RO- cells from a couple of donors. The TCR comes from a man aged 45-60 years with hepatitis C virus infection. Sample: naive CD8+ T cells sorted from blood. V gene TRBV11-2 combines with J gene TRBJ2-1; 9 nucleotides align to TRBD2. The CDR3 region has the DNA TGTGCCAGCAGCTCCGTAGCGGGGGCCTACAATGAGCAGTTCTTC. It yields the protein CASSSVAGAYNEQFF.